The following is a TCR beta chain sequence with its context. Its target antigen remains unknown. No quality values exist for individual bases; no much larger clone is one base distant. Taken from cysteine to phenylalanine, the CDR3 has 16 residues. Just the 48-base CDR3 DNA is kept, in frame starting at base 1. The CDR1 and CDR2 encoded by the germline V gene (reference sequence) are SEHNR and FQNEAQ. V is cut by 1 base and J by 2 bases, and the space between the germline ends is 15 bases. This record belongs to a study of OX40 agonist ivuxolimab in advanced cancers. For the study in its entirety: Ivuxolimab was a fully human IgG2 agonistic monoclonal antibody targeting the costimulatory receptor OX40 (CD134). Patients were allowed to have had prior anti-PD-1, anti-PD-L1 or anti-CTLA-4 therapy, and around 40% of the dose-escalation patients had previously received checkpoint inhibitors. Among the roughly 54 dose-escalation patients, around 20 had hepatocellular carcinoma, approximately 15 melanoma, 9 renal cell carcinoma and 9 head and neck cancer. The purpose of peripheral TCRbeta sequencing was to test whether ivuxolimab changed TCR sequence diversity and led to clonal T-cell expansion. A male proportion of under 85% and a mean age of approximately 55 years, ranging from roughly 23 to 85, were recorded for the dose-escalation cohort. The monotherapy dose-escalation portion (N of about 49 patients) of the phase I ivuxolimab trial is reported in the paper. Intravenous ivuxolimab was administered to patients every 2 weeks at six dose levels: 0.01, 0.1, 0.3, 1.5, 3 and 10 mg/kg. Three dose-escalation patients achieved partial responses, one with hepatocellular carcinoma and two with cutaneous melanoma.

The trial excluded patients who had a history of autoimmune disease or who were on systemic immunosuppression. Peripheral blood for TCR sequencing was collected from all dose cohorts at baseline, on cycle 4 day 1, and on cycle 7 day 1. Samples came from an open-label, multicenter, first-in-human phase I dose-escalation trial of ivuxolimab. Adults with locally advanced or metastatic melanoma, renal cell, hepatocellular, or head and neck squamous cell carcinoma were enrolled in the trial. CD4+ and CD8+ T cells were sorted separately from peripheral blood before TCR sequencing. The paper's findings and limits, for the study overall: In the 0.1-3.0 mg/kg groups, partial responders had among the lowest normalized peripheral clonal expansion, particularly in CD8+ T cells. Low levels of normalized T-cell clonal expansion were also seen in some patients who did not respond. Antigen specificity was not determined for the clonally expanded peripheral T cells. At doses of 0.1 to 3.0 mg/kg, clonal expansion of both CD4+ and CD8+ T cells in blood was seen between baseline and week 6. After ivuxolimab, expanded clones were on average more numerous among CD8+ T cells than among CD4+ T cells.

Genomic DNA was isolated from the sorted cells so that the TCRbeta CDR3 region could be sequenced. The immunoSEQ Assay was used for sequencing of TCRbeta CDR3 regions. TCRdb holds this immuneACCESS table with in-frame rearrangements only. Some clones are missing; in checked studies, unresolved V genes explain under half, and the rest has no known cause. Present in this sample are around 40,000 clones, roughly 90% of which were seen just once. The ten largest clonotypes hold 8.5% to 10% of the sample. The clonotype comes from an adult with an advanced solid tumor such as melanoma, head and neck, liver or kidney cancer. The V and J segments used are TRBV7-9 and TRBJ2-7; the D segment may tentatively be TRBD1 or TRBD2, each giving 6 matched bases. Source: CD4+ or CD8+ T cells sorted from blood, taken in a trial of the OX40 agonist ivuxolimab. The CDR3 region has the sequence CASSLGGAEPAYEQYF. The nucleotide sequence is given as TGTGCCAGCAGCTTAGGGGGGGCAGAACCTGCCTACGAGCAGTACTTC.